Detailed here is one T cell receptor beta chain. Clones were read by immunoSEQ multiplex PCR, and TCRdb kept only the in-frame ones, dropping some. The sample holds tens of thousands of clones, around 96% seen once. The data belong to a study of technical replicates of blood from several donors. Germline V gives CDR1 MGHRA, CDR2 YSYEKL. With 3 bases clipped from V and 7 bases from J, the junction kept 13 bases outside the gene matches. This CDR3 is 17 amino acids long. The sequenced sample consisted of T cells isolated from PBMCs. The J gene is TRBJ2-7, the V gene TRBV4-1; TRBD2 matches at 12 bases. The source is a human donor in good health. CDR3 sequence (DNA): TGCGCCAGCAGCCAGGCCTACCTAGCGGGAGGGGAAAGGGAGCAGTACTTC. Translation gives CASSQAYLAGGEREQYF.